This is a list of T cell receptor beta chains from one sample in a study of CD8 T cells in Susac syndrome. TCRdb fed the immunoSEQ multiplex PCR reads into MiXCR, producing one record per CDR3 protein. Of about 83,000 distinct CDR3 sequences listed, 90% to 97% were seen once; the top ten hold around 0.41%. What was sequenced was CD8+ T cells from PBMCs. The receptor source for this set is a human donor with Susac syndrome. Both conserved end residues are part of each CDR3. D genes are given only for firm matches. Clone size appears in some rows only: once, few, many, or a class for an expanded clone.

v_gene	j_gene	d_gene	abundance	CDR3nt	CDR3aa
TRBV15	TRBJ2-1	-	-	TGTGCCACCGGACCCCAAGTAGGCGATGAGCAGTTCTTC	CATGPQVGDEQFF
TRBV7-6	TRBJ2-3	TRBD1	-	TGTGCCAGCAGCCCCGGGACAGGACCTAGGGATACGCAGTATTTT	CASSPGTGPRDTQYF
TRBV20-1	TRBJ2-7	TRBD2	-	TGCAGTGCTACCGGGACTAGCGGGAGAGGTCGCTCCTACGAGCAGTACTTC	CSATGTSGRGRSYEQYF
TRBV5-1	TRBJ2-5	TRBD2	-	TGCGCCAGCAGCTTGTTATATCCCGCGGGAGGGGCGGAGACCCAGTACTTC	CASSLLYPAGGAETQYF
TRBV7-9	TRBJ2-1	-	-	TGTGCCAGCAGCTTAACGTCCGGCGGAAAGGGGGATGAGCAGTTCTTC	CASSLTSGGKGDEQFF
TRBV11-1	TRBJ2-1	TRBD2	-	TGTGCCAGCAGCGAACTAACTAGCGGGAGTTCCAATGAGCAGTTCTTC	CASSELTSGSSNEQFF
TRBV7-2	TRBJ2-1	-	-	TGTGCCAGCAGCCTCCGGGACTCGACGTTCTTC	CASSLRDSTFF
TRBV18	TRBJ1-1	-	-	TGTGCCAGCTCACCTAGGTTGAACACTGAAGCTTTCTTT	CASSPRLNTEAFF
TRBV5-1	TRBJ1-1	TRBD1	-	TGCGCCAGCAGCTTAGGACAGGGGTTGAACACTGAAGCTTTCTTT	CASSLGQGLNTEAFF
TRBV5-4	TRBJ2-5	TRBD1	-	TGTGCCAGCAGCTTGTACCACAGGGGGTCTGAAGAGACCCAGTACTTC	CASSLYHRGSEETQYF
TRBV7-8	TRBJ2-5	-	once	TGTGCCAGCAGCCCGCCGAGGAGTCCCCAGTACTTC	CASSPPRSPQYF
TRBV4-1	TRBJ1-2	-	-	TGCGCCAGCAGTTCCACGGGTCCGACGCATGGCTACACCTTC	CASSSTGPTHGYTF
TRBV6-4	TRBJ2-3	-	-	TGTGCCAGCAGTGCCTCAGAGACAGATACGCAGTATTTT	CASSASETDTQYF
TRBV6-5	TRBJ2-1	-	few	TGTGCCAGCAGTAGGGTTGACAATGAGCAGTTCTTC	CASSRVDNEQFF
TRBV6-5	TRBJ2-6	TRBD1	-	TGTGCCAGCAGTTACTCTCGGACAGGGTACTCTGGGGCCAACGTCCTGACTTTC	CASSYSRTGYSGANVLTF
TRBV20-1	TRBJ2-1	TRBD1	-	TGCAGTGCTAGAGATGGGGACAGGAGGGGGAATGAGCAGTTCTTC	CSARDGDRRGNEQFF
TRBV9	TRBJ2-1	TRBD2	-	TGTGCCAGCAGCGCCAGCCGGCTAGCGGGAAGCTCCTACAATGAGCAGTTCTTC	CASSASRLAGSSYNEQFF
TRBV15	TRBJ2-4	-	-	TGTGCCACCAGTGATATGGGGGTTCAGTACTTC	CATSDMGVQYF
TRBV4-3	TRBJ2-1	TRBD2	-	TGCGCCAGCAGCCAAGAAGTCCCGACTAGCGGGAGCATCGATGAGCAGTTCTTC	CASSQEVPTSGSIDEQFF
TRBV18	TRBJ2-6	TRBD1	few	TGTGCCAGCTCAGACAGGGATTCTGGGGCCAACGTCCTGACTTTC	CASSDRDSGANVLTF
TRBV7-9	TRBJ2-7	TRBD1	-	TGTGCCAGCAGCCCTAGGAGGGGACAGGGGATATACGAGCAGTACTTC	CASSPRRGQGIYEQYF
TRBV27	TRBJ2-1	TRBD2	-	TGTGCCAGCAGTCCCGGAACTAGCGGGAGACAGGATGAGCAGTTCTTC	CASSPGTSGRQDEQFF